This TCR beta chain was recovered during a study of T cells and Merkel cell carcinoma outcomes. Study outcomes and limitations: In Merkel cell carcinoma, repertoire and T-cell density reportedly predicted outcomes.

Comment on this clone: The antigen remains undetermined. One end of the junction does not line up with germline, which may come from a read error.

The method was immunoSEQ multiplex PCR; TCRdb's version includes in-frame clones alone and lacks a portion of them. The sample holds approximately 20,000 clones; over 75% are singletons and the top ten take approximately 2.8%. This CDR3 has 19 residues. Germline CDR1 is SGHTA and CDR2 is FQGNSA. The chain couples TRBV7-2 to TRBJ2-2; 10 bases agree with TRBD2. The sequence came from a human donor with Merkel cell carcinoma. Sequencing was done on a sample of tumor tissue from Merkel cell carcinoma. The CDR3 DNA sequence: TGTGCCAGCAGCCCCCGTCAGTGGGCGGGACTAGCGAATACCGGGGAGCTGTTTTTT. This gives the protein CASSPRQWAGLANTGELFF.